What follows describes a single TCR beta chain. This sample is drawn from a study of blood T cell repertoires in COVID-19. The overall study: Collection of acute and convalescent COVID-19 samples took place in the United States, Italy and Spain. PBMCs, B-cell-depleted T cells, or T cells were the source of the cDNA or gDNA that made up the material.

CDR1 and CDR2 (germline): MDHEN, SYDVKM. The J segment lost 6 bases and the V segment lost 2 bases, leaving 9 bases of the junction unmatched. This CDR3 is built from 16 residues. Per the authors' pipeline: Estimation of nucleated cell counts was performed using reference gene primer amplification. Sequencing was performed with immunoSEQ multiplex PCR; in TCRdb, only in-frame clones are kept and a portion is missing. V and J calls and clone size come straight from that table; D and trimming were deduced from the DNA. The table includes about 39,000 clones, roughly 80% detected once. The receptor comes from a man in his fifties or sixties in a cohort sampled during active COVID-19. The chain carries TRBV28 and TRBJ2-1; TRBD1 matches 8 bases. The specimen was peripheral blood. The CDR3 sequence: CASSLGGRGPLNEQFF. CDR3 nucleotides: TGTGCCAGCAGTTTAGGCGGCAGGGGGCCCCTCAATGAGCAGTTCTTC.